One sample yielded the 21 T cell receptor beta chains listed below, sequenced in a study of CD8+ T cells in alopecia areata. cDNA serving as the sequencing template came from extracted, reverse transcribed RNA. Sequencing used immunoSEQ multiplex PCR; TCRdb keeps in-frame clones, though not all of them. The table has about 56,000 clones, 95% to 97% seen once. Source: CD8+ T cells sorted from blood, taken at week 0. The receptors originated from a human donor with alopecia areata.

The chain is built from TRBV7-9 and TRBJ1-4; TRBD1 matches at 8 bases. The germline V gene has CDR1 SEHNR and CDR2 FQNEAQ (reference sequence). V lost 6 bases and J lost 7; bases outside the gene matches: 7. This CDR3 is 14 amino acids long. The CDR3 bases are TGTGCCAGCAGAAAAACAGGGGGAACTGAAAAACTGTTTTTT. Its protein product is CASRKTGGTEKLFF.

CDR3 sequence: CASSLSGGAGDTQYF. The DNA of the CDR3 is TGTGCCAGCAGCTTGAGCGGGGGGGCGGGAGATACGCAGTATTTT. The gene calls are TRBV5-4 and TRBJ2-3; 10 bases fit TRBD2. V lost 1 base to trimming and J lost 5 bases; unmatched junction nucleotides: 4. CDR3 length: 15 amino acids. Germline-derived CDR1 and CDR2 are SGHNT and YYREEE (reference sequence).

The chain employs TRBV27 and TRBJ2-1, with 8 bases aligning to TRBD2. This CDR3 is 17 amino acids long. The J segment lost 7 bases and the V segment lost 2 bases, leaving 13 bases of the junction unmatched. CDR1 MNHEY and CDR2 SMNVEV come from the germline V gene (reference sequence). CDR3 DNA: TGTGCCAGCAGTTTAAGGGGCCGGGGGGGCCGGAGGAATGAGCAGTTCTTC. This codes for CASSLRGRGGRRNEQFF.

CDR3 sequence: CATSRDLESRGTYNEQFF. DNA for the CDR3: TGTGCCACCAGCAGAGATCTGGAGTCGAGGGGCACGTACAATGAGCAGTTCTTC. The V gene is TRBV15, the J gene TRBJ2-1; TRBD1 or TRBD2 may be the D gene (5 bases each). Germline V gene sequence: CDR1 LNHNV, CDR2 YYDKDF (reference sequence). The length of the CDR3 is 18 residues. V was trimmed by 0 bases and J by 4 bases, leaving 19 bases between them.

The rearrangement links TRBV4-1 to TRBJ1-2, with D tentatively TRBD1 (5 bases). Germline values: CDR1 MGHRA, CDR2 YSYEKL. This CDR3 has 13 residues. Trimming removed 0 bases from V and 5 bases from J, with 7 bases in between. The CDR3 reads CASSQDKGYGYTF. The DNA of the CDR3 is TGCGCCAGCAGCCAAGACAAGGGGTATGGCTACACCTTC.

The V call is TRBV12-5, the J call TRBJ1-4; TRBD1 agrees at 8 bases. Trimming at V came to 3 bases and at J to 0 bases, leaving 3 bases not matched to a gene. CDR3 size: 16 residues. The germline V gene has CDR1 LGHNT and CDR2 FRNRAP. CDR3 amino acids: CASGFVTGATNEKLFF. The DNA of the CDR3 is TGTGCTAGTGGTTTTGTGACAGGGGCAACTAATGAAAAACTGTTTTTT.

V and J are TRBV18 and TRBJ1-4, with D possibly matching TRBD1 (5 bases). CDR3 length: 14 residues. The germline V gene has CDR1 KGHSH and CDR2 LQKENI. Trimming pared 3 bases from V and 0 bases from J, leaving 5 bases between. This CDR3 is CASSPTATNEKLFF. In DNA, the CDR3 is TGTGCCAGCTCACCGACAGCAACTAATGAAAAACTGTTTTTT. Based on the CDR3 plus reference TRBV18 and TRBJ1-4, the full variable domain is NAGVMQNPRHLVRRRGQEARLRCSPMKGHSHVYWYRQLPEEGLKFMVYLQKENIIDESGMPKERFSAEFPKEGPSILRIQQVVRGDSAAYFCASSPTATNEKLFFGSGTQLSVL.

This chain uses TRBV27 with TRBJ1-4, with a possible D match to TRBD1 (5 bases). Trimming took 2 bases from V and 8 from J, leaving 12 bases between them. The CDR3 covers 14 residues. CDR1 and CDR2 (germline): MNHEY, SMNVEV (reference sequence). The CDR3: CASSLSQGGEKLFF. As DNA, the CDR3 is TGTGCCAGCAGTTTAAGCCAGGGCGGGGAAAAACTGTTTTTT.

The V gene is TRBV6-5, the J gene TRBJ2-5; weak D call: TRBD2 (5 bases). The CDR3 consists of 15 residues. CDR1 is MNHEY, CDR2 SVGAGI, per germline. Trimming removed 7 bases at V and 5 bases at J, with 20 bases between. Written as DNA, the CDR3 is TGTGCCAGCAAAAGGACCGGCACTACGGGGGAGACCCAGTACTTC. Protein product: CASKRTGTTGETQYF.

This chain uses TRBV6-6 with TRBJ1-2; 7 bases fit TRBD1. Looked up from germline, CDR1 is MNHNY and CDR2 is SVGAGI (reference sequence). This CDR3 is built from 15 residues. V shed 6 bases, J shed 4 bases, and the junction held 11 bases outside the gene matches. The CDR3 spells CASSSFETGRYGYTF. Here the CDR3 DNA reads TGTGCCAGCAGCTCGTTCGAGACAGGGCGCTATGGCTACACCTTC.

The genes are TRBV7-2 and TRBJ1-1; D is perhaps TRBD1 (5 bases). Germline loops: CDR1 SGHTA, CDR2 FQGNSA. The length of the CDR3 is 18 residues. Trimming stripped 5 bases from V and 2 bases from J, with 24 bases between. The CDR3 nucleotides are TGTGCCAGCAGCCCCCCCCTCTCGCGGGGCATCGGAAACACTGAAGCTTTCTTT. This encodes CASSPPLSRGIGNTEAFF. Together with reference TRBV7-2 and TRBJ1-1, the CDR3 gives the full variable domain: GAGVSQSPSNKVTEKGKDVELRCDPISGHTALYWYRQSLGQGLEFLIYFQGNSAPDKSGLPSDRFSAERTGGSVSTLTIQRTQQEDSAVYLCASSPPLSRGIGNTEAFFGQGTRLTVV.

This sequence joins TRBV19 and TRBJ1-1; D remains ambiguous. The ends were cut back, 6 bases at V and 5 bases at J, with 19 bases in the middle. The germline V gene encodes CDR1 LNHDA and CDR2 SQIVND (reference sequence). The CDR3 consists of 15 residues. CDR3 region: CASRKAAYLGTEAFF. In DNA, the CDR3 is TGTGCCAGTAGGAAGGCCGCATACCTAGGGACTGAAGCTTTCTTT.

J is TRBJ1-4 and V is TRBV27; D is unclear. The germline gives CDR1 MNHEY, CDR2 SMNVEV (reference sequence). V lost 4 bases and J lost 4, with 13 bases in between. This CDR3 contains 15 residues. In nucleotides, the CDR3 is TGTGCCAGCAGTTCCCCACACCGCGGTAATGAAAAACTGTTTTTT. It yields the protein CASSSPHRGNEKLFF. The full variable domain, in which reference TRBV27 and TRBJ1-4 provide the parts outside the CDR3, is EAQVTQNPRYLITVTGKKLTVTCSQNMNHEYMSWYRQDPGLGLRQIYYSMNVEVTDKGDVPEGYKVSRKEKRNFPLILESPSPNQTSLYFCASSSPHRGNEKLFFGSGTQLSVL.

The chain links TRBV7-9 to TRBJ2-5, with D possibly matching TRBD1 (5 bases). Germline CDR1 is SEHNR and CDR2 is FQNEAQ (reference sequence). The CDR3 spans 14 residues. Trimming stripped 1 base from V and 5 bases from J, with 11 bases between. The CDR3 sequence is CASSLVPKGETQYF. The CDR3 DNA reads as TGTGCCAGCAGCTTAGTTCCCAAGGGGGAGACCCAGTACTTC.

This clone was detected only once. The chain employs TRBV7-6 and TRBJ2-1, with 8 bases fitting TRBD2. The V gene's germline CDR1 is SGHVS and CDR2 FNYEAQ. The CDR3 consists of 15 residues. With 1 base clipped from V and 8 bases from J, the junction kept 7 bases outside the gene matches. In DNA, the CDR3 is TGTGCCAGCAGCTTAGGGTCCCGGGGGGGCCATGAGCAGTTCTTC. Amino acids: CASSLGSRGGHEQFF. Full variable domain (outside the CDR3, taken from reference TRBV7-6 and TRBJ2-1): GAGVSQSPRYKVTKRGQDVALRCDPISGHVSLYWYRQALGQGPEFLTYFNYEAQQDKSGLPNDRFSAERPEGSISTLTIQRTEQRDSAMYRCASSLGSRGGHEQFFGPGTRLTVL.

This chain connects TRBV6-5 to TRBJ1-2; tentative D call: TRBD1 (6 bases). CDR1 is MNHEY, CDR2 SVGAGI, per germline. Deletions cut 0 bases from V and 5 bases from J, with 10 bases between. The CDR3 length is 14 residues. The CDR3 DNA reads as TGTGCCAGCAGTTACTCCGGACAGACGTATGGCTACACCTTC. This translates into CASSYSGQTYGYTF.

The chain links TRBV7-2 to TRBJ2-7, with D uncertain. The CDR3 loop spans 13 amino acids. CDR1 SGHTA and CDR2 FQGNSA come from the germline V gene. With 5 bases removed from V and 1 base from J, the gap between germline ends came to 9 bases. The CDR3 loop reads CASSPWESYEQYF. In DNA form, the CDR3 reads TGTGCCAGCAGCCCCTGGGAATCCTACGAGCAGTACTTC. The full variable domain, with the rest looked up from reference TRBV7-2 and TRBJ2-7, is GAGVSQSPSNKVTEKGKDVELRCDPISGHTALYWYRQSLGQGLEFLIYFQGNSAPDKSGLPSDRFSAERTGGSVSTLTIQRTQQEDSAVYLCASSPWESYEQYFGPGTRLTVT.

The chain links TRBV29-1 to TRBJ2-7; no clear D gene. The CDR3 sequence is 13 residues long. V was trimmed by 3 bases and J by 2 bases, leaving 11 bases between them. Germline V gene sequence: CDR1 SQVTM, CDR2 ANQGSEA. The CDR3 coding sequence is TGCAGCGTTGATTTGGGCAGTCCCTACGAGCAGTACTTC. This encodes CSVDLGSPYEQYF.

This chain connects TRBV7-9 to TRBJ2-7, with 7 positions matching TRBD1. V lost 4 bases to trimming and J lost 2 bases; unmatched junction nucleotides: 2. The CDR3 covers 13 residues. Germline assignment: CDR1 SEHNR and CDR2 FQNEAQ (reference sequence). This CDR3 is CASSSGQTYEQYF. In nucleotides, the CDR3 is TGTGCCAGCAGCTCGGGACAGACCTACGAGCAGTACTTC. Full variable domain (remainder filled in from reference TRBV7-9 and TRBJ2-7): DTGVSQNPRHKITKRGQNVTFRCDPISEHNRLYWYRQTLGQGPEFLTYFQNEAQLEKSRLLSDRFSAERPKGSFSTLEIQRTEQGDSAMYLCASSSGQTYEQYFGPGTRLTVT.

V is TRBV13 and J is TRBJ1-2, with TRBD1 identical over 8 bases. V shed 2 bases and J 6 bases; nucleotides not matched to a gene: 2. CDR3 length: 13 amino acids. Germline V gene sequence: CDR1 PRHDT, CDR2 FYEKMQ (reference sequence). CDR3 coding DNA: TGTGCCAGCAGCTTAACAGGGGGGGATGGCTACACCTTC. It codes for CASSLTGGDGYTF. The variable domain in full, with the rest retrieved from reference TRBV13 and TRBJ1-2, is AAGVIQSPRHLIKEKRETATLKCYPIPRHDTVYWYQQGPGQDPQFLISFYEKMQSDKGSIPDRFSAQQFSDYHSELNMSSLELGDSALYFCASSLTGGDGYTFGSGTRLTVV.

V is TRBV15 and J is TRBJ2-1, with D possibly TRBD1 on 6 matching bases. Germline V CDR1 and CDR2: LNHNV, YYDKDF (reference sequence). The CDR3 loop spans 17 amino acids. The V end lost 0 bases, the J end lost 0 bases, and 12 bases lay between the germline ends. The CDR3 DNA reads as TGTGCCACCAGCAGAGAGGGACACTTGAACTCCTACAATGAGCAGTTCTTC. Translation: CATSREGHLNSYNEQFF.